Below, one T cell receptor beta chain is given with its context. No antigen is known for it. No base quality values were provided; no much bigger clone lies one nucleotide off. These data belong to a study of molecular identifiers for immune sequencing clone quantification (dated by TCRdb to about 2018). In the study overall: In a replicate experiment, RNA from about 21,000 or 97,000 naive CD8 T cells was split into five aliquots, four of which were sequenced. The study was a methods study using CD8 T cells to benchmark molecular-identifier clustering-based TCR repertoire sequencing (MIDCIRS) and TCR RNA copy counting.

Libraries of naive CD8 T cells were generated from roughly 21,000 to 960,000 sorted cells, with 10%, 30% or 50% of the purified RNA used. Naive CD8 T cells were FACS-sorted as CD8+CD4-CCR7+CD45RA+ on a BD FACSAria II into RLT Plus buffer. To test detection sensitivity, Jurkat RNA equivalent to more than eight TCR copies was spiked into samples of about 19,000-1,000,000 naive CD8 T cells. CD8 T cells were enriched with RosetteSep CD8+ T Cell Enrichment Cocktail and Ficoll-Paque, followed by ACK red cell lysis. The CDR3 runs 17 amino acids, cysteine and phenylalanine included. The entry retains the CDR3 DNA only, 51 bases that are in frame from base 1. V is shortened by 5 bases, J by 8 bases, and the region joining them spans 24 bases. The method behind the library was PCR. Sequencing was performed on a NextSeq 500. Bulk TCR libraries were made following a previously described method, with the TCR primers given in Table S5. Total RNA was purified with the Qiagen AllPrep DNA/RNA kit. Reads from multiple sequencing runs of the same library were pooled before analysis. The authors processed their data as follows. Only reads with exact TCR constant sequence were kept, trimmed to 150 nt, and grouped by their 12-nt molecular barcodes. Within each barcode group, reads were sub-clustered at a 15% Levenshtein threshold, and quality-weighted consensus sequences were built per RNA molecule. Non-functional sequences were removed, as were lower-count sequences one edit away from another. Based on a fit of two negative binomial distributions, barcode sub-clusters having less than 20% of the maximum read count were discarded. TCRdb applied fastp at Q25 and MiXCR to the public reads, then kept only in-frame beta chains. Entries are consolidated by CDR3 protein sequence, retaining the most common genes and DNA. TCRdb's processing, not the authors', yielded these V and J calls. The sample table shows hundreds of thousands of distinct CDR3 sequences, and 25% are seen once. The ten largest account for about 0.81% of the sample.

General findings and caveats noted by the study authors: Highly expanded clone sizes could be underestimated because identical TCR molecules may share a barcode. Modeling gave around 3 recovered TCR RNA copies per cell versus 8 to 10 by digital PCR, implying 25% to 30% capture efficiency. The naive libraries included spiked-in Jurkat TCR RNA (about 9 copies' worth), and this Jurkat TCR RNA is not part of the donor repertoire. When barcode sub-clustering was left out, chimeric consensus sequences inflated TCR diversity, with chimeras reaching as high as 47%. In CMV-specific effector cells, clones with more than 20 RNA copies contained over 99% of molecules, whereas in naive cells such clones contained under 1% of molecules. Spiked-in Jurkat TCR RNA equal to a single cell's worth was reported to be detectable even within one million naive CD8 T cells.

Sequencing used naive CD8+ T cells from blood, with Jurkat cell RNA spiked in. The cell subset or site tag for this specimen amounts to: FACS-sorted CD8+CD4-CCR7+CD45RA+ naive T cells. The sequence was collected from a human donor in good health. Some libraries in this study had Jurkat cell RNA spiked in. The chain joins TRBV12-3 or TRBV12-4 to TRBJ2-2; the best D guess is TRBD2, with 6 bases matching. CDR3 reads: CASSPPTSVGVGGELFF. In nucleotides, the sequence is TGTGCCAGCAGTCCCCCGACTAGTGTTGGAGTTGGAGGGGAGCTGTTTTTT.